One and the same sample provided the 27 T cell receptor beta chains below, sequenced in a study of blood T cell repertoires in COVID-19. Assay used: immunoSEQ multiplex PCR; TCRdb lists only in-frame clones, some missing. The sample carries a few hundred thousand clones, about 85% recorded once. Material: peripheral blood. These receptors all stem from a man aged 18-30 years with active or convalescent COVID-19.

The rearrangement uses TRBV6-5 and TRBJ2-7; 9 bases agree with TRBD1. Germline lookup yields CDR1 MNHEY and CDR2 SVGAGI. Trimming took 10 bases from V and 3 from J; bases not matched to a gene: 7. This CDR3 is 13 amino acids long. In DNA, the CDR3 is TGTGCCACCTTAGGGACAGGGTTCTACGAGCAGTACTTC. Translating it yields CATLGTGFYEQYF.

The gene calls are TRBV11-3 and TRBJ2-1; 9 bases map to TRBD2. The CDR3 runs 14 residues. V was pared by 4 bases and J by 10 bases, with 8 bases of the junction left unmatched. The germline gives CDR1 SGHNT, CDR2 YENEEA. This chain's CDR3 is CASSSHLGTSEQFF. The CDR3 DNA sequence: TGTGCCAGCAGCTCCCACCTCGGGACTAGCGAGCAGTTCTTC.

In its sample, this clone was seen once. In nucleotides, the CDR3 is TGTGCCAGCAGCCCCTCACGACTAAATGAAAAACTGTTTTTT. Translated, it gives CASSPSRLNEKLFF. The chain employs TRBV3-1 (or the pseudogene TRBV3-2) and TRBJ1-4; D call uncertain. The CDR3 has 14 amino acids. The ends were cut back, 4 bases at V and 5 bases at J, with 11 bases in the middle. Germline V gene lookup returns CDR1 LGHDT and CDR2 YNNKEL (reference sequence).

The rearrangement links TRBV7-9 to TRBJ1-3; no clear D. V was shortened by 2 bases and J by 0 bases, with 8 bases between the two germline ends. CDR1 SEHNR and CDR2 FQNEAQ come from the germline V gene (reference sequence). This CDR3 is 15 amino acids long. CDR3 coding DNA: TGTGCCAGCAGCTTAATACAATTCTCTGGAAACACCATATATTTT. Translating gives CASSLIQFSGNTIYF.

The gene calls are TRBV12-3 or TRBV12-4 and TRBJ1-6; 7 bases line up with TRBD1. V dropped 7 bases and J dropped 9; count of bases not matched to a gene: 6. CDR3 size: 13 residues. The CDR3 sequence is CASKHQGGSPLHF. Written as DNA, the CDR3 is TGTGCCAGCAAACACCAGGGGGGTTCACCCCTCCACTTT.

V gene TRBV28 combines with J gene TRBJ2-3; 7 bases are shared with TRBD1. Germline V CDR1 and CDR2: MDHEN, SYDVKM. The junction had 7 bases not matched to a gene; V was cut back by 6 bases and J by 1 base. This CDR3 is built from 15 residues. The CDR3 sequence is CASSHRGWGTDTQYF. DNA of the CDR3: TGTGCCAGCAGCCACAGGGGATGGGGCACAGATACGCAGTATTTT.

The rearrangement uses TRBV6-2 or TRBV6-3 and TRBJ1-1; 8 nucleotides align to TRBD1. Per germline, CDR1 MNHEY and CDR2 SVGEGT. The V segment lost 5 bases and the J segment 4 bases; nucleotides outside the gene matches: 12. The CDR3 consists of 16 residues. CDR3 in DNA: TGTGCCAGCAGTGACTTCCCGGGACAGGTGGGCACTGAAGCTTTCTTT. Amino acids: CASSDFPGQVGTEAFF.

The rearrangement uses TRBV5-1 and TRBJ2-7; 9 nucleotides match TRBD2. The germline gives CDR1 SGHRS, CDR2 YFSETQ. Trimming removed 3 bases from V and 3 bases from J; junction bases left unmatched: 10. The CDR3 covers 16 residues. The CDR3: CASSWPSGGRDYEQYF. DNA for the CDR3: TGCGCCAGCAGCTGGCCGAGCGGGGGGAGAGACTACGAGCAGTACTTC.

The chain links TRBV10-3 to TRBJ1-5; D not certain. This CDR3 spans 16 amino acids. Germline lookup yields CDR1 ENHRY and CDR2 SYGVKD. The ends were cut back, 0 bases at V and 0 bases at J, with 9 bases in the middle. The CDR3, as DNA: TGTGCCATCAGTGAGTCTTCACAGTATAGCAATCAGCCCCAGCATTTT. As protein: CAISESSQYSNQPQHF.

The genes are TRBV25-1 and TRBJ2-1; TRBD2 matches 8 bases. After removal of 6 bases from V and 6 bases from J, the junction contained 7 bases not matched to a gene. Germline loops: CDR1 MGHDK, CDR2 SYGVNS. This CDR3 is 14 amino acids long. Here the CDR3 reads CASSLAGGPNEQFF. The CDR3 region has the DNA TGTGCCAGCAGCTTGGCGGGAGGTCCCAATGAGCAGTTCTTC.

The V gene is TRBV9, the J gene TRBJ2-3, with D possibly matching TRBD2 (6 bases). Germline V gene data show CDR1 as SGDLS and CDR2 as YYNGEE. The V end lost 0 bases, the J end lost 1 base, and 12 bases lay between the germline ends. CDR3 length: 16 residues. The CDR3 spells CASSVDDGSGTDTQYF. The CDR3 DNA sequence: TGTGCCAGCAGCGTAGATGACGGGAGCGGCACAGATACGCAGTATTTT.

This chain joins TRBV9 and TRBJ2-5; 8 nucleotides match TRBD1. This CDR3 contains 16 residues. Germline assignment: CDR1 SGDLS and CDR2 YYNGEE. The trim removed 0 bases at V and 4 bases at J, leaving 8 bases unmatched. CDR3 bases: TGTGCCAGCAGCGTAGCAGGCGGACAGGGTGGAGAGACCCAGTACTTC. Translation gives CASSVAGGQGGETQYF.

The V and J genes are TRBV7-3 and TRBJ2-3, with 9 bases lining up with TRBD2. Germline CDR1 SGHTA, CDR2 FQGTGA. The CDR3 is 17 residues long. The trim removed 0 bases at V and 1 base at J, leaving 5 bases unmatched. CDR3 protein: CASSLTSSSGGTDTQYF. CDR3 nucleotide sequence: TGTGCCAGCAGCTTAACGAGTTCTAGCGGGGGCACAGATACGCAGTATTTT.

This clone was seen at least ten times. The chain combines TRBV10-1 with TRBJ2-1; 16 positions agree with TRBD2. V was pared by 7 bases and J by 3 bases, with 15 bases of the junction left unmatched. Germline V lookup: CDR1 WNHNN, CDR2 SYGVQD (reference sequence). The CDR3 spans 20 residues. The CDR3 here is CASTLLPGLAGGPLYNEQFF. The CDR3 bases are TGCGCCAGCACCCTCCTACCGGGACTAGCGGGGGGGCCTCTCTACAATGAGCAGTTCTTC.

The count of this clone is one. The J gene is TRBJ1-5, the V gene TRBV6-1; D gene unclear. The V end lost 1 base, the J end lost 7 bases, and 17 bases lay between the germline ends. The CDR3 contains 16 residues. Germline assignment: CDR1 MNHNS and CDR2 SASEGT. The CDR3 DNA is TGTGCCAGCAGTGAAGGGGCGCCGGGGTCCGACCAGCCCCAGCATTTT. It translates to CASSEGAPGSDQPQHF.

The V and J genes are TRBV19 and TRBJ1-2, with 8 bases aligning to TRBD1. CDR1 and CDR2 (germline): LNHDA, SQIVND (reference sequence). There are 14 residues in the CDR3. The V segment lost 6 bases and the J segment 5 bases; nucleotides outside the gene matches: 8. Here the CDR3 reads CASRRTGMGYGYTF. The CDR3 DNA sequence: TGTGCCAGTAGGAGGACAGGGATGGGATATGGCTACACCTTC.

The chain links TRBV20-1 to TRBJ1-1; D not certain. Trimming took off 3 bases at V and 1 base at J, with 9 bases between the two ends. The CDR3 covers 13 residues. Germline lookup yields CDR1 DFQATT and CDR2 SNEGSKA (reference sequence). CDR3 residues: CSASWPGNTEAFF. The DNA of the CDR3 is TGCAGTGCTAGTTGGCCGGGGAACACTGAAGCTTTCTTT.

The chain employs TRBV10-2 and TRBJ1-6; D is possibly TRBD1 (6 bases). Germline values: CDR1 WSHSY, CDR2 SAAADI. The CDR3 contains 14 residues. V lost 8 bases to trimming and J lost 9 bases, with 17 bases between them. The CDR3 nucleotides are TGCGCCAGCGTGGGGGCAGGGAGATCTTCACCCCTCCACTTT. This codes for CASVGAGRSSPLHF.

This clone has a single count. The CDR3 DNA is TGTACAAACCGGACAGGCGGAGGCTACACCTTC. Translating gives CTNRTGGGYTF. This rearrangement joins TRBV28 to TRBJ1-2; 7 nucleotides agree with TRBD1. The CDR3 is 11 residues long. Germline lookup yields CDR1 MDHEN and CDR2 SYDVKM.

The CDR3 here is CASSFQGQTNSPLHF. CDR3 in DNA: TGTGCCAGCAGCTTCCAAGGACAAACCAATTCACCCCTCCACTTT. This rearrangement joins TRBV11-2 to TRBJ1-6; possible D gene TRBD1, 5 bases. The ends were cut back, 3 bases at V and 7 bases at J, with 13 bases in the middle. CDR3 length: 15 amino acids. CDR1 is SGHAT, CDR2 FQNNGV, per germline.

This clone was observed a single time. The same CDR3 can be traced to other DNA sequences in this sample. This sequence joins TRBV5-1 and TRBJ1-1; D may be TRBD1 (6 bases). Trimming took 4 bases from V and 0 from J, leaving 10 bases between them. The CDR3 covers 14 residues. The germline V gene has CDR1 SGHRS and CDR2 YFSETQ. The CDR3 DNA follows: TGCGCCAGCAGCGCCGGACAGCTGAACACTGAAGCTTTCTTT. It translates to CASSAGQLNTEAFF.

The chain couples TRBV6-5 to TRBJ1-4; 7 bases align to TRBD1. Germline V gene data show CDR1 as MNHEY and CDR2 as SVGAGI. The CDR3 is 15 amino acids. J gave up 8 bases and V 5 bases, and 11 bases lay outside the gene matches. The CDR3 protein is CASSLNRGPYEKLFF. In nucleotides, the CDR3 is TGTGCCAGCAGTCTCAACAGGGGACCGTACGAAAAACTGTTTTTT.

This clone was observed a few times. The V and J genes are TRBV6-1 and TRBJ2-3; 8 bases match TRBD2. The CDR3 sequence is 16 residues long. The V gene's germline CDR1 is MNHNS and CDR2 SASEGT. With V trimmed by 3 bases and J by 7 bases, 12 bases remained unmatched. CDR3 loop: CASSDQPRGGLNTQYF. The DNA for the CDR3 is TGTGCCAGCAGTGATCAACCTCGGGGGGGCTTAAATACGCAGTATTTT.

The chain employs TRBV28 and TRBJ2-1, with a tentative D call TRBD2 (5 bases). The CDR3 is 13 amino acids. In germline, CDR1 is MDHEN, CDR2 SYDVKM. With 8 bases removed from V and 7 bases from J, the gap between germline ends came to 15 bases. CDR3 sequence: CASLHGVGNEQFF. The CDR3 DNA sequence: TGTGCCAGCTTACACGGGGTGGGTAATGAGCAGTTCTTC. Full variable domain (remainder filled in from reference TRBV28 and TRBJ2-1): DVKVTQSSRYLVKRTGEKVFLECVQDMDHENMFWYRQDPGLGLRLIYFSYDVKMKEKGDIPEGYSVSREKKERFSLILESASTNQTSMYLCASLHGVGNEQFFGPGTRLTVL.

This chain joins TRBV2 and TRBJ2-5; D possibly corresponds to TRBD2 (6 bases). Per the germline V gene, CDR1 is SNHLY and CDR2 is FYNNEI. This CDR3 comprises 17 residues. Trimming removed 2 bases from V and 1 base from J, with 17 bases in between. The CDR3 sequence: CASSEPILLAPQETQYF. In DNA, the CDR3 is TGTGCCAGCAGTGAACCTATACTTCTAGCGCCCCAAGAGACCCAGTACTTC. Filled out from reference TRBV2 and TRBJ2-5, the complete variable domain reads EPEVTQTPSHQVTQMGQEVILRCVPISNHLYFYWYRQILGQKVEFLVSFYNNEISEKSEIFDDQFSVERPDGSNFTLKIRSTKLEDSAMYFCASSEPILLAPQETQYFGPGTRLLVL.

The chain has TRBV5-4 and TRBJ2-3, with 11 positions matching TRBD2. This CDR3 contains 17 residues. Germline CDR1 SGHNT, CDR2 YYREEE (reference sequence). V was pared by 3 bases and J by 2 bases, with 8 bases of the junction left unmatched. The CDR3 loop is CASSSPGTSGFTDTQYF. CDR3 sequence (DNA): TGTGCCAGCAGCTCCCCCGGGACTAGCGGCTTCACAGATACGCAGTATTTT. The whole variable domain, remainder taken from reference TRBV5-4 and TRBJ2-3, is ETGVTQSPTHLIKTRGQQVTLRCSSQSGHNTVSWYQQALGQGPQFIFQYYREEENGRGNFPPRFSGLQFPNYSSELNVNALELDDSALYLCASSSPGTSGFTDTQYFGPGTRLTVL.

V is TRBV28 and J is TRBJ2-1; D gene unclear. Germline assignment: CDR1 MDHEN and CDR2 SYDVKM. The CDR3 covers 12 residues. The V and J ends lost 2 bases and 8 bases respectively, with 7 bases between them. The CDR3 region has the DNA TGTGCCAGCAGTTTAAGAGTTGATGAGCAGTTCTTC. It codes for CASSLRVDEQFF.